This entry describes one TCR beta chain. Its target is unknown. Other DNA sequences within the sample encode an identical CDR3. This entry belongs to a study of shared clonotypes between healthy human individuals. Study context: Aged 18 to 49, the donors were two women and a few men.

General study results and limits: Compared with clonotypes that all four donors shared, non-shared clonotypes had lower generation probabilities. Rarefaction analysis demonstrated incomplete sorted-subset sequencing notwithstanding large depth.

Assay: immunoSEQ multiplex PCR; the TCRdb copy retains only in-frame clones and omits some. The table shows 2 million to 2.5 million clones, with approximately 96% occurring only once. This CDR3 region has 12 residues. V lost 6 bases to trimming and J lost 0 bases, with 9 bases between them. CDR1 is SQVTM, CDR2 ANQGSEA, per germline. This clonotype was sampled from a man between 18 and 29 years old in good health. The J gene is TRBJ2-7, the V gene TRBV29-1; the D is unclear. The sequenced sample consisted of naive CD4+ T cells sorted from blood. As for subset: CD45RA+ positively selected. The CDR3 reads CSVSGTSYEQYF. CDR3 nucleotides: TGCAGCGTCTCGGGCACCTCCTACGAGCAGTACTTC.